Listed here are 28 T cell receptor beta chains from one sample, sequenced in a study of T-cell reconstitution after alpha-beta-depleted transplantation in children. Preparing the TCRbeta library involved the use of unique molecular identifiers. TCRdb reanalysed the PCR reads using MiXCR and keeps one entry per CDR3 protein. The repertoire includes 80,000 to 95,000 distinct CDR3 sequences, 7% to 10% of them detected once, and approximately 7% sits in the top ten. The material was PBMCs from the stem cell graft donor, obtained from the stem cell graft. The receptors come from a human donor who donated a stem cell graft to a child with congenital amegakaryocytic thrombocytopenia.

This clonotype was counted many times. V and J are TRBV5-1 and TRBJ1-4; D remains unclear. The germline CDR1 and CDR2 sequences are SGHRS and YFSETQ. The CDR3 has 14 residues. V was clipped by 0 bases and J by 14 bases, with 17 bases between them. CDR3 region: CASSLGVSAPGLFF. CDR3 bases: TGCGCCAGCAGCTTGGGAGTTTCGGCACCCGGTCTGTTTTTT.

In this sample, this clonotype turned up many times. The genes are TRBV7-2 and TRBJ1-1, with 8 bases identical to TRBD1. With 2 bases clipped from V and 4 bases from J, the junction kept 3 bases outside the gene matches. This CDR3 contains 14 residues. Germline CDR1 reads SGHTA; CDR2 reads FQGNSA. The CDR3 coding sequence is TGTGCCAGCAGCTTATACAGGGGGATCACTGAAGCTTTCTTT. It translates to CASSLYRGITEAFF.

This clonotype was recorded at least ten times. The chain is built from TRBV21-1 and TRBJ1-1. TRBV21-1 is an annotated pseudogene. The CDR3 is 15 amino acids. The chain's CDR3 is CASSKETRGIGEAFF. For the CDR3, the DNA is TGTGCCAGCAGCAAAGAAACCAGAGGGATTGGGGAAGCTTTCTTT.

This clonotype came up many times. The CDR3 bases are TGTGCCAGCAGCCCGCGCACTTTTCAGCCCCAGCATTTT. Translating it yields CASSPRTFQPQHF. The gene calls are TRBV12-3 or TRBV12-4 and TRBJ1-5; D gene uncertain. V lost 6 bases and J 6 bases, leaving 12 bases between the germline ends. The CDR3 sequence is 13 residues long.

This clonotype was observed many times. The J gene is TRBJ2-7, the V gene TRBV9, with 8 positions matching TRBD2. The trim removed 4 bases at V and 1 base at J, leaving 10 bases unmatched. The CDR3 length is 16 residues. The germline CDR1 and CDR2 sequences are SGDLS and YYNGEE. The CDR3 DNA is TGTGCCAGCAGCTACGGGGGGGGGCAGCATTCCTACGAGCAGTACTTC. The encoded protein is CASSYGGGQHSYEQYF.

Many counts were recorded for this clonotype. The rearrangement uses TRBV4-1 and TRBJ2-7, with D unclear. This CDR3 contains 15 residues. Germline assignment: CDR1 MGHRA and CDR2 YSYEKL. The ends were cut back, 2 bases at V and 0 bases at J, with 11 bases in the middle. This CDR3 is CASSQWTLGSYEQYF. The DNA of the CDR3 is TGCGCCAGCAGCCAATGGACCCTAGGCTCCTACGAGCAGTACTTC.

This clonotype was detected many times. This chain joins TRBV5-1 and TRBJ2-7; no clear D. This CDR3 has 13 amino acids. Germline V gives CDR1 SGHRS, CDR2 YFSETQ. Deletions cut 2 bases from V and 3 bases from J, with 9 bases between. The CDR3 nucleotides read TGCGCCAGCAGCTTCGGCGGCAACTACGAGCAGTACTTC. It codes for CASSFGGNYEQYF.

This chain joins TRBV1 and TRBJ2-7; TRBD1, as called in the table, went unchecked against the DNA. TRBV1 is given as a pseudogene. CDR3 length: 15 residues. The DNA for the CDR3 is TGCACCAGCAGCCAGGGGCAGGGTCGCTCCTACGAGCAGTACTTC. This translates into CTSSQGQGRSYEQYF.

In this sample, this clonotype turned up many times. The chain recombines TRBV18 with TRBJ1-3; D is ambiguous. Germline assignment: CDR1 KGHSH and CDR2 LQKENI. V gave up 3 bases and J gave up 1 base, with 16 bases separating them. This CDR3 has 17 amino acids. The DNA for the CDR3 is TGTGCCAGCTCACCCTTTTCCAGCGATCTTTCTGGAAACACCATATATTTT. Translating it yields CASSPFSSDLSGNTIYF.

This clonotype was detected many times. This rearrangement joins TRBV6-2 or TRBV6-3 to TRBJ1-1, with no clear D. This CDR3 comprises 13 residues. Trimming took 6 bases from V and 6 from J, leaving 14 bases between them. Germline lookup yields CDR1 MNHEY and CDR2 SVGEGT. CDR3 region: CASRLHKDSEAFF. CDR3 DNA: TGTGCCAGCAGACTTCACAAGGACTCTGAAGCTTTCTTT.

This clonotype was observed at least ten times. The chain recombines TRBV12-3 or TRBV12-4 with TRBJ2-3; D perhaps matches TRBD2 (7 bases). V lost 9 bases, J lost 0 bases, and 13 bases lay in between. The CDR3 covers 14 residues. The CDR3 nucleotides read TGTGCCAGTATGGAGGGGGGGAGCACAGATACGCAGTATTTT. Residues: CASMEGGSTDTQYF.

This chain connects TRBV12-3 or TRBV12-4 to TRBJ1-6, with D hard to call. This CDR3 has 13 residues. V was shortened by 3 bases and J by 14 bases, with 14 bases between the two germline ends. This CDR3 reads CASSFSTLGALHF. CDR3 nucleotides: TGTGCCAGCAGTTTTTCCACCTTAGGTGCCCTCCACTTT.

This clonotype was observed a handful of times. The J gene is TRBJ2-7, the V gene TRBV19; D is uncertain. CDR3 length: 12 amino acids. Germline loops: CDR1 LNHDA, CDR2 SQIVND (reference sequence). V dropped 2 bases and J dropped 0 bases, with 2 bases sitting between them. CDR3 nucleotide sequence: TGTGCCAGTAGTATACTCTCCTACGAGCAGTACTTC. Its protein product is CASSILSYEQYF.

This clonotype was picked up many times. This rearrangement joins TRBV27 to TRBJ1-4; TRBD1 is a possible D gene (5 bases). CDR1 is MNHEY, CDR2 SMNVEV, per germline (reference sequence). Trimming removed 4 bases at V and 10 bases at J, with 22 bases between. The CDR3 consists of 16 residues. CDR3: CASSSTVQGRLGKLFF. Written as DNA, the CDR3 is TGTGCCAGCAGTTCCACCGTGCAGGGACGACTTGGAAAACTGTTTTTT.

This clonotype was observed at least ten times. The V and J genes are TRBV7-2 and TRBJ1-2; TRBD1 agrees at 7 bases. Germline lookup yields CDR1 SGHTA and CDR2 FQGNSA. The V gene end was trimmed by 3 bases and the J gene end by 5 bases; junction bases not matched to a gene: 3. This CDR3 region has 13 residues. DNA of the CDR3: TGTGCCAGCAGCTTTGACAGGGCGTATGGCTACACCTTC. It encodes CASSFDRAYGYTF.

Many counts were recorded for this clonotype. This chain connects TRBV11-2 to TRBJ2-3; 8 bases match TRBD1. The CDR3 is made up of 14 amino acids. The germline gives CDR1 SGHAT, CDR2 FQNNGV. V lost 3 bases to trimming and J lost 3 bases; unmatched junction nucleotides: 2. This CDR3 reads CASSFGQGTDTQYF. The CDR3, as DNA: TGTGCCAGCAGCTTCGGACAGGGAACAGATACGCAGTATTTT.

This clonotype showed up many times. The V and J genes are TRBV5-6 and TRBJ1-2; D remains unclear. Germline-derived CDR1 and CDR2 are SGHDT and YYEEEE. The ends were cut back, 1 base at V and 1 base at J, with 11 bases in the middle. The CDR3 runs 15 residues. The CDR3 DNA reads TGTGCCAGCAGCTTGATCACACCTGGTAACTATGGCTACACCTTC. Translating gives CASSLITPGNYGYTF.

This clonotype was seen ten or more times. The rearrangement links TRBV29-1 to TRBJ2-7; D is unclear. Trimming cost V 7 bases and J 5 bases, with 12 bases left between them. The CDR3 consists of 11 residues. Germline CDR1 SQVTM, CDR2 ANQGSEA. The CDR3 reads CSARAVHEQYF. CDR3 nucleotides: TGCAGCGCCCGGGCGGTCCACGAGCAGTACTTC.

This clonotype came up many times. The chain links TRBV7-2 to TRBJ2-1; a weak D match, TRBD1 (6 bases). The germline V and J ends were trimmed by 2 bases and 8 bases, with 16 bases remaining between them. There are 15 residues in the CDR3. Germline-derived CDR1 and CDR2 are SGHTA and FQGNSA. CDR3 sequence: CASSLWGQAIDEQFF. CDR3 sequence (DNA): TGTGCCAGCAGCTTATGGGGACAAGCAATCGATGAGCAGTTCTTC.

This clonotype was seen at least ten times. The V and J genes are TRBV5-1 and TRBJ2-7; a weak D match, TRBD2 (5 bases). Deletions cut 0 bases from V and 7 bases from J, with 11 bases between. The V gene's germline CDR1 is SGHRS and CDR2 YFSETQ. The CDR3 loop spans 13 amino acids. The CDR3 DNA follows: TGCGCCAGCAGCTTGGGGTCTACGGGGGAGCAGTACTTC. This gives the protein CASSLGSTGEQYF.

Comments on this clonotype: A read error is possible here, since a much larger clone lies one base away. The J gene is TRBJ1-2, the V gene TRBV20-1; D gene uncertain. V dropped 2 bases and J dropped 6 bases, with 10 bases sitting between them. The CDR3 totals 12 residues. The germline V gene encodes CDR1 DFQATT and CDR2 SNEGSKA (reference sequence). In DNA, the CDR3 is TGCAGTGCTAGATGGCGGGTCAATGGCTACACCTTC. Protein: CSARWRVNGYTF.

In its sample, this clonotype was seen many times. This chain joins TRBV29-1 and TRBJ1-1; weak D call: TRBD1 (5 bases). Germline V lookup: CDR1 SQVTM, CDR2 ANQGSEA. V dropped 4 bases and J dropped 8 bases, with 11 bases sitting between them. The CDR3 runs to 11 residues. CDR3 sequence reads: CSVVEGEEAFF. DNA of the CDR3: TGCAGCGTTGTAGAAGGGGAAGAAGCTTTCTTT.

This clonotype came up many times. This chain joins TRBV24-1 and TRBJ2-1; TRBD2 is a possible D gene (6 bases). The CDR3 loop spans 14 amino acids. V lost 4 bases and J lost 6, with 12 bases in between. Germline CDR1 reads KGHDR; CDR2 reads SFDVKD. The CDR3 is CATSDPRRVNEQFF. CDR3 nucleotide sequence: TGTGCCACCAGTGACCCCCGGAGGGTCAATGAGCAGTTCTTC.

Many counts were recorded for this clonotype. DNA of the CDR3: TGTGCCAGCAGCCAACGGGGGACTCTAGGCCATTCACCCCTCCACTTT. It yields the protein CASSQRGTLGHSPLHF. This chain joins TRBV3-1 and TRBJ1-6; a weak D match, TRBD1 (5 bases). The CDR3 has 16 amino acids. Trimming shortened V by 2 bases and J by 8 bases, and 16 bases separated the two germline ends. Germline CDR1 reads LGHDT; CDR2 reads YNNKEL (reference sequence).

In this sample, this clonotype turned up many times. The genes are TRBV6-5 and TRBJ1-5; maybe TRBD1 (5 bases). The CDR3 spans 13 residues. Germline CDR1 MNHEY, CDR2 SVGAGI. V lost 6 bases to trimming and J lost 7 bases, with 13 bases between them. The CDR3 DNA follows: TGTGCCAGCAGGCAAACAGGTTCCCAGCCCCAGCATTTT. It translates to CASRQTGSQPQHF.

The V gene is TRBV3-1, the J gene TRBJ2-1; no clear D. V dropped 1 base and J dropped 6 bases, with 4 bases sitting between them. The CDR3 contains 12 residues. Germline V lookup: CDR1 LGHDT, CDR2 YNNKEL (reference sequence). In DNA, the CDR3 is TGTGCCAGCAGCCAAGGCTCCAATGAGCAGTTCTTC. The encoded protein is CASSQGSNEQFF.

The table lists this clonotype with many counts. The chain recombines TRBV15 with TRBJ2-7; D is unresolved. V dropped 1 base and J dropped 10 bases, with 26 bases sitting between them. This CDR3 spans 17 amino acids. Germline V gene sequence: CDR1 LNHNV, CDR2 YYDKDF (reference sequence). The CDR3 reads CATSRAPMDGELRGQYF. CDR3 bases: TGTGCCACCAGCAGAGCTCCTATGGACGGCGAACTACGAGGACAGTACTTC. Variable domain in full (rest from reference TRBV15 and TRBJ2-7): DAMVIQNPRYQVTQFGKPVTLSCSQTLNHNVMYWYQQKSSQAPKLLFHYYDKDFNNEADTPDNFQSRRPNTSFCFLDIRSPGLGDTAMYLCATSRAPMDGELRGQYFGPGTRLTVT.

At least ten counts were recorded for this clonotype. This rearrangement joins TRBV5-1 to TRBJ1-1; TRBD1 aligns across 8 bases. CDR1 is SGHRS and CDR2 is YFSETQ in the germline V gene. V dropped 0 bases and J dropped 6; count of bases not matched to a gene: 7. The CDR3 totals 15 residues. The CDR3 loop is CASSLAGTGRAEAFF. The CDR3 region has the DNA TGCGCCAGCAGCTTGGCCGGGACAGGAAGGGCTGAAGCTTTCTTT. Full variable domain (remainder filled in from reference TRBV5-1 and TRBJ1-1): KAGVTQTPRYLIKTRGQQVTLSCSPISGHRSVSWYQQTPGQGLQFLFEYFSETQRNKGNFPGRFSGRQFSNSRSEMNVSTLELGDSALYLCASSLAGTGRAEAFFGQGTRLTVV.